The 31 T cell receptor beta chains listed next were all sequenced from one sample in a study of T-cell reconstitution after alpha-beta-depleted transplantation in children (dated by TCRdb to 2016 to 2018). Read against the paper, the sample's treatment or condition label means: allogeneic hematopoietic cell transplantation with graft depleted of TCRalphabeta T cells and CD19 B cells. Library creation used PCR. The instrument was an Illumina HiSeq 2500. To normalize quantification of the TCRbeta repertoire, the TCR libraries were built with molecular barcoding that relied on unique molecular identifiers. Through fastp at Q25 and MiXCR, TCRdb rebuilt clones from the public reads, retaining in-frame beta chains. Duplicate CDR3 protein sequences are folded into a single record with the most common DNA and genes. The sample yields approximately 230,000 distinct CDR3 sequences; roughly a quarter were counted once. Around 4.8% of the sample is taken by the ten largest.

The material sequenced was PBMCs, mostly from graft donor cells, taken 360 days after TCRalphabeta/CD19-depleted stem cell transplant. The receptor set was obtained from a female patient aged 2 to 10 who had a stem cell transplant for congenital amegakaryocytic thrombocytopenia, so the T cells may come from the graft donor.

As regards this clonotype: The junction departs from the called germline gene at one end, perhaps through a read error. V and J are TRBV4-1 and TRBJ2-6; D possibly corresponds to TRBD1 (5 bases). The CDR3 spans 15 residues. Looked up from germline, CDR1 is MGHRA and CDR2 is YSYEKL. The chain's CDR3 is CASIQVGAGANVLTF. CDR3 in DNA: TGCGCCAGCATCCAAGTAGGGGCCGGGGCCAACGTCCTGACTTTC.

This clonotype was seen more than once but under ten times. The chain carries TRBV4-2 and TRBJ2-2; 8 nucleotides line up with TRBD1. The germline gives CDR1 LGHNA, CDR2 YNFKEQ. This CDR3 has 16 amino acids. Trimming cost V 4 bases and J 2 bases; bases outside gene matches: 6. The CDR3 reads CASSPYRGKNTGELFF. The CDR3, as DNA: TGTGCCAGCAGCCCCTACAGGGGGAAAAACACCGGGGAGCTGTTTTTT.

The CDR3 sequence: CASSLVAGGSYEQYF. The CDR3, as DNA: TGTGCCAGCAGCTTAGTAGCGGGAGGCTCCTACGAGCAGTACTTC. The genes are TRBV11-2 and TRBJ2-7, with 10 positions matching TRBD2. The CDR3 is 15 amino acids. The junction had 0 bases not matched to a gene; V was cut back by 1 base and J by 0 bases. Germline V CDR1 and CDR2: SGHAT, FQNNGV.

In regard to this clonotype: A read error may be the cause here, since a much bigger clone is one base away. The chain combines TRBV10-3 with TRBJ2-1; 10 bases line up with TRBD2. This CDR3 contains 14 residues. Unmatched junction bases numbered 2, after V lost 3 bases and J lost 6 bases. The germline V gene has CDR1 ENHRY and CDR2 SYGVKD. For the CDR3, the DNA is TGTGCCATCAGTGATAGCGGGGGGTCCAATGAGCAGTTCTTC. Amino acids: CAISDSGGSNEQFF.

The rearrangement links TRBV20-1 to TRBJ1-4; D remains ambiguous. The CDR3 consists of 12 residues. V was cut by 0 bases and J by 8 bases, with 7 bases left in between. Germline-derived CDR1 and CDR2 are DFQATT and SNEGSKA (reference sequence). In DNA, the CDR3 is TGCAGTGCTAGAGATGCGGGGGAAAAACTGTTTTTT. This encodes CSARDAGEKLFF.

The chain combines TRBV4-1 with TRBJ2-2, with 11 bases matching TRBD2. There are 16 residues in the CDR3. V trimming: 6 bases; J trimming: 6 bases; junction bases outside the gene matches: 9. CDR1 is MGHRA and CDR2 is YSYEKL in the germline V gene. CDR3 region: CASRASGRTRAGELFF. The CDR3 DNA is TGCGCCAGCAGGGCTAGCGGGAGGACGAGAGCCGGGGAGCTGTTTTTT.

V usage is TRBV20-1 and J usage is TRBJ2-3, with 11 bases fitting TRBD2. The germline V gene has CDR1 DFQATT and CDR2 SNEGSKA (reference sequence). The CDR3 extends over 14 amino acids. Unmatched junction bases numbered 6, after V lost 5 bases and J lost 5 bases. The CDR3 DNA follows: TGCAGTGCTCCGAGACTAGCGGGGCAAGATACGCAGTATTTT. Translating gives CSAPRLAGQDTQYF.

This clonotype was counted once. CDR3 region: CASRPTGTGSEKLFF. Written as DNA, the CDR3 is TGCGCCAGCAGACCAACTGGGACAGGGTCTGAAAAACTGTTTTTT. This chain joins TRBV5-1 and TRBJ1-4, with 9 bases fitting TRBD1. The V gene's germline CDR1 is SGHRS and CDR2 YFSETQ. The V segment lost 5 bases and the J segment 7 bases; nucleotides outside the gene matches: 9. The CDR3 loop spans 15 amino acids.

This clonotype appeared a few times. It may be a read error: a sequence one base away is much more abundant. CDR3 in DNA: TGTGCCAGCAGTTTAAGGAACACCGGGGAGCTGTTTTTT. It is translated as CASSLRNTGELFF. The chain has TRBV12-3 or TRBV12-4 and TRBJ2-2; D is unclear. The V gene lost 2 bases and the J gene lost 1 base, with 2 bases spanning the gap. The CDR3 consists of 13 residues.

This clonotype was observed once. The V call is TRBV20-1, the J call TRBJ1-1; D perhaps matches TRBD1 (5 bases). CDR3 length: 13 residues. V was clipped by 6 bases and J by 1 base, with 12 bases between them. The V gene's germline CDR1 is DFQATT and CDR2 SNEGSKA (reference sequence). The CDR3 nucleotides are TGCAGTGCCCCCCCAGGGACGAACACTGAAGCTTTCTTT. Translation gives CSAPPGTNTEAFF.

This chain joins TRBV21-1 and TRBJ2-2; no check of the table's D call, TRBD1, against the DNA was made. TRBV21-1 constitutes a pseudogene. The CDR3 is 19 residues long. The DNA for the CDR3 is TGTGCCAGCAGCAAAAGTTCCCGAAAGTACAGAATCCACACCGGGGAGCTGTTTTTT. This sequence encodes CASSKSSRKYRIHTGELFF.

This clonotype was counted many times. Its ends do not fully match the called genes, so a read error is possible. The chain carries TRBV5-1 and TRBJ2-3, with 9 bases identical to TRBD2. Germline values: CDR1 SGHRS, CDR2 YFSETQ. The CDR3 length is 14 residues. The chain's CDR3 is CASSLAGGTDTQYF. DNA of the CDR3: TGTGCCAGCAGCTTAGCGGGAGGCACAGATACGCAGTATTTT.

The genes are TRBV19 and TRBJ2-3; TRBD2 aligns across 9 bases. V was clipped by 7 bases and J by 7 bases; unmatched bases: 18. The CDR3 is 17 amino acids. Looked up from germline, CDR1 is LNHDA and CDR2 is SQIVND (reference sequence). DNA of the CDR3: TGTGCCAGTATGGGTAGCGGGAGCCCGATCGACGGGCATACGCAGTATTTT. Translating it yields CASMGSGSPIDGHTQYF.

The chain has TRBV4-2 and TRBJ2-3; 7 bases match TRBD2. Germline values: CDR1 LGHNA, CDR2 YNFKEQ. With V trimmed by 0 bases and J by 0 bases, 6 bases remained unmatched. The length of the CDR3 is 17 residues. The DNA for the CDR3 is TGTGCCAGCAGCCAAGAAGGGGAGCGGGAAAGCACAGATACGCAGTATTTT. Amino acid sequence: CASSQEGERESTDTQYF.

The chain joins TRBV10-3 to TRBJ2-2, with D hard to call. From germline, CDR1 is ENHRY and CDR2 SYGVKD. The CDR3 spans 11 residues. V lost 6 bases, J lost 8 bases, and 7 bases lay in between. The CDR3 here is CAIRLSGELFF. The CDR3 coding sequence is TGTGCCATCAGGCTATCTGGGGAGCTGTTTTTT.

This clonotype was seen more than once but under ten times. J is TRBJ1-2 and V is TRBV12-3 or TRBV12-4, with a weak D call TRBD1 (6 bases). The CDR3 is 15 amino acids. V lost 4 bases and J lost 7, with 19 bases in between. CDR3 region: CASSSLGGADGGYTF. The CDR3 DNA is TGTGCCAGCAGTTCCTTAGGGGGGGCGGACGGTGGCTACACCTTC.

This clonotype has a count of ten or more. V usage is TRBV6-5 and J usage is TRBJ2-1; the D gene is possibly TRBD2 (7 bases). Trimming cost V 0 bases and J 7 bases, with 10 bases left between them. Germline V gene data show CDR1 as MNHEY and CDR2 as SVGAGI. The length of the CDR3 is 14 residues. The CDR3 loop is CASSYSGGPNEQFF. The CDR3 region has the DNA TGTGCCAGCAGTTACTCGGGGGGGCCAAATGAGCAGTTCTTC.

This clonotype has a count of ten or more. The chain is built from TRBV20-1 and TRBJ2-1; 7 bases fit TRBD1. The trim removed 5 bases at V and 0 bases at J, leaving 7 bases unmatched. The CDR3 spans 15 residues. CDR1 DFQATT and CDR2 SNEGSKA come from the germline V gene (reference sequence). In DNA form, the CDR3 reads TGCAGTGCTGCCCGGACAGGCGGCTCCTACAATGAGCAGTTCTTC. Amino acid sequence: CSAARTGGSYNEQFF.

This clonotype showed up just once. The rearrangement joins TRBV15 to TRBJ1-1; D ambiguous. Germline CDR1 is LNHNV and CDR2 is YYDKDF (reference sequence). V lost 0 bases, J lost 8 bases, and 13 bases lay in between. This CDR3 region has 14 residues. This CDR3 is CATSRDLYDQEAFF. The DNA of the CDR3 is TGTGCCACCAGCAGAGATTTATATGACCAAGAAGCTTTCTTT.

This clonotype was seen many times. The chain combines TRBV29-1 with TRBJ2-7; the D gene is possibly TRBD2 (6 bases). Looked up from germline, CDR1 is SQVTM and CDR2 is ANQGSEA. Trimming stripped 0 bases from V and 3 bases from J, with 6 bases between. This CDR3 spans 12 amino acids. CDR3 nucleotides: TGCAGCGTTGAAGAGCGGGGCTACGAGCAGTACTTC. Translating it yields CSVEERGYEQYF.

In its sample, this clonotype was seen many times. The rearrangement joins TRBV27 to TRBJ2-3, with D maybe TRBD2 (6 bases). Germline lookup yields CDR1 MNHEY and CDR2 SMNVEV (reference sequence). V was clipped by 4 bases and J by 1 base, with 9 bases between them. This CDR3 is built from 14 residues. The CDR3 loop reads CASSSAGRTDTQYF. In DNA, the CDR3 is TGTGCCAGCAGTTCTGCGGGGCGCACAGATACGCAGTATTTT.

This sequence joins TRBV20-1 and TRBJ2-5; the D call may be TRBD1 or TRBD2 (5 bases each). Trimming took off 5 bases at V and 0 bases at J, with 7 bases between the two ends. The CDR3 has 12 amino acids. The V gene's germline CDR1 is DFQATT and CDR2 SNEGSKA (reference sequence). The CDR3 nucleotides are TGCAGTGCTTCGGGACACCAAGAGACCCAGTACTTC. It is translated as CSASGHQETQYF.

This clonotype was counted between two and nine times. The chain recombines TRBV30 with TRBJ2-7, with 12 bases that match TRBD2. The CDR3 consists of 13 residues. Germline V lookup: CDR1 GTSNPN, CDR2 SVGIG (reference sequence). J was trimmed by 3 bases and V by 8 bases; bases with no gene match: 5. CDR3 in DNA: TGTGCCGCCGGGACTAGCGGGCTCTACGAGCAGTACTTC. It yields the protein CAAGTSGLYEQYF.

The chain combines TRBV4-3 with TRBJ1-1, with 7 bases aligning to TRBD1. Unmatched junction bases numbered 3, after V lost 0 bases and J lost 2 bases. The CDR3 extends over 15 amino acids. Germline CDR1 reads LGHNA; CDR2 reads YSLEER. The CDR3 reads CASSQEGQINTEAFF. As DNA, the CDR3 is TGCGCCAGCAGCCAAGAGGGACAGATAAACACTGAAGCTTTCTTT.

V and J are TRBV6-6 and TRBJ2-3, with 8 positions matching TRBD1. Looked up from germline, CDR1 is MNHNY and CDR2 is SVGAGI (reference sequence). V gave up 6 bases and J gave up 4 bases; unmatched junction bases: 3. This CDR3 has 13 amino acids. CDR3 protein: CASRNRGSDTQYF. Written as DNA, the CDR3 is TGTGCCAGCAGAAACAGGGGGTCAGATACGCAGTATTTT.

This clonotype was counted between two and nine times. The V and J genes are TRBV29-1 and TRBJ2-5, with D tentatively TRBD1 (6 bases). The germline gives CDR1 SQVTM, CDR2 ANQGSEA. The V and J ends lost 7 bases and 2 bases respectively, with 11 bases between them. This CDR3 region has 12 residues. The CDR3 protein is CSERTVQETQYF. The CDR3 DNA reads as TGCAGCGAGAGGACAGTACAAGAGACCCAGTACTTC.

This clonotype came up a few times. The chain couples TRBV5-1 to TRBJ2-2; 12 nucleotides align to TRBD2. Germline CDR1 and CDR2: SGHRS and YFSETQ. The CDR3 is made up of 17 amino acids. The V gene end was trimmed by 2 bases and the J gene end by 1 base; junction bases not matched to a gene: 3. CDR3 protein: CASSLRLAGVNTGELFF. CDR3 nucleotides: TGCGCCAGCAGCTTACGACTAGCGGGGGTGAACACCGGGGAGCTGTTTTTT.

This clonotype occurred many times. CDR3 loop: CASSYSWDNEQFF. The CDR3 bases are TGTGCCAGCAGTTACTCTTGGGACAATGAGCAGTTCTTC. The chain uses TRBV6-2 or TRBV6-3 and TRBJ2-1; no definite D call. This CDR3 contains 13 residues. Germline assignment: CDR1 MNHEY and CDR2 SVGEGT. V lost 0 bases, J lost 5 bases, and 5 bases lay in between.

This clonotype was found a few times. This chain joins TRBV20-1 and TRBJ1-2; D gene unclear. This CDR3 spans 15 amino acids. Trimming stripped 0 bases from V and 4 bases from J, with 15 bases between. Germline CDR1 and CDR2: DFQATT and SNEGSKA (reference sequence). The DNA for the CDR3 is TGCAGTGCTAGAGATACGAGGGATTGGATCTATGGCTACACCTTC. Translating it yields CSARDTRDWIYGYTF.

This clonotype was seen a few times. Here the CDR3 DNA reads TGCGCCAGCAGCTTGGCCGGAGGGAACGATGGCTACACCTTC. Protein sequence: CASSLAGGNDGYTF. The rearrangement uses TRBV5-1 and TRBJ1-2, with D uncertain. V was pared by 0 bases and J by 6 bases, with 12 bases between. Germline assignment: CDR1 SGHRS and CDR2 YFSETQ. The CDR3 runs to 14 residues.

This chain's CDR3 is CSARGGTEAFF. The DNA for the CDR3 is TGCAGTGCTAGAGGTGGGACTGAAGCTTTCTTT. The chain couples TRBV20-1 to TRBJ1-1; D unresolved. V dropped 1 base and J dropped 5 bases, with 5 bases sitting between them. This CDR3 has 11 amino acids. Per germline, CDR1 DFQATT and CDR2 SNEGSKA (reference sequence).